This paragraph reports one T cell receptor beta chain. Its antigen is undetermined. Data came from immunoSEQ multiplex PCR; TCRdb stores just in-frame clones and leaves some out. The sample holds around 86,000 clones; 90% to 95% are singletons and the top ten take 1.6%. The sample is drawn from a study of Tregs in tolerant kidney transplant recipients. Study results and limitations: Changing PCR primers prevented nucleotide comparison between some patients' samples. Tolerant patients' donor-specific Tregs expanded beyond overall Tregs, suggesting antigen-driven growth. Findings come from small patient numbers and require larger validation.

Mixed chimerism was transient after nonmyeloablative marrow transplants from related graft donors. Germline V gene lookup returns CDR1 LNHDA and CDR2 SQIVND (reference sequence). V trimming: 6 bases; J trimming: 5 bases; junction bases outside the gene matches: 5. This CDR3 spans 13 amino acids. The rearrangement joins TRBV19 to TRBJ1-1, with TRBD1 identical over 8 bases. The sequence came from a human patient who received a combined kidney and bone marrow transplant. These T cells may partly come from the graft donor. Material: CD4+ T cells from blood (PBMCs), obtained 24 months after the transplant. The CDR3 reads CASSRTGRTEAFF. CDR3 bases: TGTGCCAGTAGCCGGACAGGGCGAACTGAAGCTTTCTTT. Based on the CDR3 plus reference TRBV19 and TRBJ1-1, the full variable domain is DGGITQSPKYLFRKEGQNVTLSCEQNLNHDAMYWYRQDPGQGLRLIYYSQIVNDFQKGDIAEGYSVSREKKESFPLTVTSAQKNPTAFYLCASSRTGRTEAFFGQGTRLTVV.